This entry features one TCR beta chain sequence. The target antigen is unknown. The data stem from a study of T-cell memory formation after mild COVID-19. The overall study: The TCR clusters were mostly specific to one donor. The study's findings and limits: Some SARS-CoV-2-responding clones were already detected in memory before infection. Mainly in CM and EM were contracting CD4+ clones; CD8+ were in EMRA. Researchers could not confirm that second-wave clones peaking on day 37 targeted SARS-CoV-2.

Germline-derived CDR1 and CDR2 are DFQATT and SNEGSKA (reference sequence). CDR3 length: 14 residues. The J segment lost 4 bases and the V segment lost 3 bases, leaving 6 bases of the junction unmatched. TCRdb used MiXCR to reprocess the 5' RACE reads, holding one entry per CDR3 protein. Found here are about 450,000 distinct CDR3 sequences, 20% to 30% of them singletons; the top ten hold around 12%. The sample was PBMCs or a T cell subset sorted from them (not recorded which). This TCR was sampled from an adult woman who had mild COVID-19 (a few samples of this study predate the infection). Cell type and time point are not known. The genes are TRBV20-1 and TRBJ2-7; 10 bases are a match to TRBD2. The CDR3 DNA sequence: TGCAGTGCTAGGGTCGCTAGCGGGGGTTACGAGCAGTACTTC. Encoded protein: CSARVASGGYEQYF.